The 3 T cell receptor beta chains in this list originate from one sample, sequenced in a study of blood T cell repertoires in COVID-19. TCRdb keeps only in-frame clones here, not all; method: immunoSEQ multiplex PCR. The sample consists of more than 55,000 clones, about 91% of them appearing once. Sequenced sample: peripheral blood. These TCRs come from a woman in her 70s with acute or convalescent COVID-19.

Here the CDR3 DNA reads TGTGCCAGCAGCTTATTTGCTTTTAGGAGCTCTGGAAACACCATATATTTT. Its translation: CASSLFAFRSSGNTIYF. The genes are TRBV7-9 and TRBJ1-3; D is unresolved. The CDR3 spans 17 residues. Looked up from germline, CDR1 is SEHNR and CDR2 is FQNEAQ (reference sequence). With 2 bases removed from V and 0 bases from J, the gap between germline ends came to 14 bases.

V usage is TRBV11-2 and J usage is TRBJ1-1; D is possibly TRBD1 (5 bases). The CDR3 sequence is 13 residues long. V lost 5 bases and J lost 0, with 7 bases in between. Germline V CDR1 and CDR2: SGHAT, FQNNGV. As DNA, the CDR3 is TGTGCCAGCAGCCGGGGGTTGAACACTGAAGCTTTCTTT. Amino acids: CASSRGLNTEAFF.

J is TRBJ2-1 and V is TRBV7-3; 10 bases map to TRBD1. Germline V gives CDR1 SGHTA, CDR2 FQGTGA. This CDR3 spans 15 amino acids. V shed 3 bases, J shed 3 bases, and the junction held 2 bases outside the gene matches. The DNA of the CDR3 is TGTGCCAGCAGCTTGGACAGGGGGTACTACAATGAGCAGTTCTTC. This sequence encodes CASSLDRGYYNEQFF.